This T cell receptor beta chain was identified in a study of CD8 T cells in ankylosing spondylitis. Study-wide results and limits: In reactive arthritis synovial fluid and blood, some motif variants had been reported before. Researchers reportedly found disease-linked clones significantly enriched in matched ankylosing spondylitis synovial fluid. The disease-linked clones had a CD8+ phenotype and low blood frequencies. Within ankylosing spondylitis blood, a TCR beta motif made up of roughly eight highly homologous variants appeared to be characteristic.

The CDR3 spans 14 residues. In germline, CDR1 is SNHLY, CDR2 FYNNEI. Trimming at V came to 9 bases and at J to 10 bases, leaving 14 bases not matched to a gene. On this clonotype: No antigen is known for it.

From the 5' RACE reads, TCRdb called clonotypes with MiXCR, one entry per CDR3 protein. The sample includes around 770,000 distinct CDR3 sequences, roughly 19% seen only once; the top ten take around 19%. The sample taken for sequencing was blood, either unsorted or a sorted T cell fraction (not recorded which). This chain uses TRBV2 with TRBJ2-1; 8 bases agree with TRBD2. This TCR was recovered from a male donor with ankylosing spondylitis. This chain's CDR3 is CARGMAGGLSEQFF. The CDR3 DNA sequence: TGTGCCAGAGGGATGGCGGGGGGACTAAGCGAGCAGTTCTTC.